This record concerns one TCR beta chain sequence. Antigen: not known. The V end was cut by 5 bases, the J end by 1 base, with 9 bases between. Germline lookup yields CDR1 MDHEN and CDR2 SYDVKM. The CDR3 totals 15 residues. This sample stems from a study of a mutant IDH1 vaccine in newly diagnosed glioma. Overall study: First vaccine doses came 4-6 weeks after radiotherapy alone, or with temozolomide cycles. Earlier care involved radiotherapy, temozolomide, or both, and the majority received both.

The assay was immunoSEQ multiplex PCR, and TCRdb's table has in-frame clones only and misses some. The data show tens of thousands of clones, roughly 89% seen once. Time point meaning: week 47, end of study. With topical imiquimod, each dose of the vaccine consisted of 300 ug of mutant IDH1 20-mer peptide. This chain connects TRBV28 to TRBJ2-6; a possible D gene is TRBD1 (6 bases). This clonotype was sampled from a woman aged 45 to 65 with glioma. The source material was PBMCs, sampled from a glioma patient whose treatment included an IDH1 peptide vaccine. The DNA of the CDR3 is TGTGCCAGCAGTCCGGACAGTTCTGGGGCCAACGTCCTGACTTTC. Translation: CASSPDSSGANVLTF.